Listed here are 25 T cell receptor beta chains from one sample, sequenced in a study of CD8 T cells in ankylosing spondylitis. Overall study results and limits: Seemingly distinctive of ankylosing spondylitis blood was a TCR beta motif formed by eight highly homologous variants.

These receptors have no known antigen. TCRdb reprocessed the 5' RACE reads with MiXCR, giving one entry per CDR3 protein. The sample yields more than 600,000 distinct CDR3 sequences, around 20% seen once. The sequencing sample was made of blood, either unsorted or a sorted T cell fraction (not recorded which). The receptors were gathered from a male donor with ankylosing spondylitis.

The chain joins TRBV27 to TRBJ2-2, with D perhaps matching TRBD1 (6 bases). CDR1 MNHEY and CDR2 SMNVEV come from the germline V gene (reference sequence). This CDR3 region has 14 residues. V lost 5 bases and J 11 bases, leaving 18 bases between the germline ends. CDR3 DNA: TGTGCCAGCAGTCGGACAGCCGCACCTTACGAGCTGTTTTTT. Protein sequence: CASSRTAAPYELFF.

This clonotype was seen a handful of times. The chain combines TRBV7-8 with TRBJ1-5; TRBD1 matches 7 bases. Germline loops: CDR1 SGHVS, CDR2 FQNEAQ. The CDR3 totals 16 residues. J lost 2 bases, V lost 1 base, and 5 bases had no gene match. In DNA, the CDR3 is TGTGCCAGCAGCTTAGAGGGGGCCCTAGGCAATCAGCCCCAGCATTTT. As protein: CASSLEGALGNQPQHF.

This clonotype was counted only a few times. V and J are TRBV12-3 or TRBV12-4 and TRBJ2-7; 10 bases agree with TRBD1. The CDR3 has 15 amino acids. The junction had 11 bases not matched to a gene; V was cut back by 6 bases and J by 6 bases. CDR3 in amino acids: CASRPPGTGVGEQYF. The CDR3 DNA reads TGTGCCAGCAGGCCACCGGGGACAGGGGTCGGCGAGCAGTACTTC.

The genes are TRBV5-6 and TRBJ1-2; no firm D call. The germline V and J ends were trimmed by 6 bases and 0 bases, with 12 bases remaining between them. The CDR3 has 14 residues. CDR1 and CDR2 from the germline V gene are SGHDT and YYEEEE. As DNA, the CDR3 is TGTGCCAGCAATCTAGCAGCCGCTAACTATGGCTACACCTTC. Amino acids: CASNLAAANYGYTF. Drawing the rest from reference TRBV5-6 and TRBJ1-2, the complete variable domain is DAGVTQSPTHLIKTRGQQVTLRCSPKSGHDTVSWYQQALGQGPQFIFQYYEEEERQRGNFPDRFSGHQFPNYSSELNVNALLLGDSALYLCASNLAAANYGYTFGSGTRLTVV.

To note about this clonotype: This likely comes from a read error, as the CDR3 has no conserved phenylalanine or tryptophan at its end. V and J are TRBV12-3 or TRBV12-4 and TRBJ2-5; D unclear. V was clipped by 5 bases and J by 4 bases, with 11 bases between them. This CDR3 comprises 13 residues. Here the CDR3 DNA reads TGTGCCAGCAGTAAAACAACGAGAGAGACCCAGTACATC. This codes for CASSKTTRETQYI.

This chain links TRBV12-3 or TRBV12-4 with TRBJ2-2; D is ambiguous. CDR3 length equals 14 residues. The V and J ends lost 7 bases and 4 bases respectively, with 13 bases between them. The CDR3: CASTPGPSTGELFF. The CDR3 DNA reads TGTGCCAGCACCCCAGGCCCCTCCACCGGGGAGCTGTTTTTT.

Ten or more counts support this clonotype. The rearrangement links TRBV5-1 to TRBJ2-1; 8 bases map to TRBD2. The CDR3 consists of 16 residues. Germline V lookup: CDR1 SGHRS, CDR2 YFSETQ. V shed 0 bases, J shed 2 bases, and the junction held 4 bases outside the gene matches. The CDR3 spells CASSLAPAGAYNEQFF. For the CDR3, the DNA is TGCGCCAGCAGCTTGGCTCCAGCGGGGGCCTACAATGAGCAGTTCTTC.

V is TRBV12-3 or TRBV12-4 and J is TRBJ2-3; D is perhaps TRBD2 (5 bases). The CDR3 is made up of 11 amino acids. Trimming cost V 8 bases and J 3 bases, with 6 bases left between them. CDR3: CASGGTDTQYF. CDR3 in DNA: TGTGCCAGCGGAGGTACAGATACGCAGTATTTT.

The rearrangement links TRBV5-1 to TRBJ1-1, with TRBD1 as a possible D gene (5 bases). The CDR3 extends over 14 amino acids. Trimming left V 7 bases short and J 11 bases short, with 24 bases between. Germline CDR1 is SGHRS and CDR2 is YFSETQ. The chain's CDR3 is CASSSVPGQVRAFF. The CDR3 DNA follows: TGCGCCAGCTCCTCCGTACCGGGGCAGGTGCGGGCTTTCTTT.

This clonotype turned up a few times. This chain links TRBV20-1 with TRBJ2-7; 12 positions match TRBD2. V shed 6 bases, J shed 7 bases, and the junction held 7 bases outside the gene matches. This CDR3 region has 13 residues. CDR1 and CDR2 (germline): DFQATT, SNEGSKA (reference sequence). The CDR3 reads CSAPLAGGREQYF. The CDR3, as DNA: TGCAGTGCCCCTCTAGCGGGAGGGAGGGAGCAGTACTTC.

This clonotype was recorded a few times. This rearrangement joins TRBV18 to TRBJ1-5; D is uncertain. The CDR3 is 14 residues long. Germline V gene data show CDR1 as KGHSH and CDR2 as LQKENI. With 3 bases removed from V and 0 bases from J, the gap between germline ends came to 6 bases. The CDR3 nucleotides read TGTGCCAGCTCACCTTCGGATAGCAATCAGCCCCAGCATTTT. Its translation is CASSPSDSNQPQHF. The full variable domain, its missing parts supplied by reference TRBV18 and TRBJ1-5, is NAGVMQNPRHLVRRRGQEARLRCSPMKGHSHVYWYRQLPEEGLKFMVYLQKENIIDESGMPKERFSAEFPKEGPSILRIQQVVRGDSAAYFCASSPSDSNQPQHFGDGTRLSIL.

This clonotype was detected a few times. The chain carries TRBV29-1 and TRBJ2-3, with D maybe TRBD2 (7 bases). The germline CDR1 and CDR2 sequences are SQVTM and ANQGSEA. Trimming pared 1 base from V and 3 bases from J, leaving 20 bases between. The CDR3 runs to 17 residues. The CDR3 reads CSVEVPGGRGVTDTQYF. CDR3 in DNA: TGCAGCGTTGAAGTCCCGGGGGGCAGGGGAGTTACAGATACGCAGTATTTT.

This clonotype was picked up a small number of times. The J gene is TRBJ1-1, the V gene TRBV4-1; D gene uncertain. Looked up from germline, CDR1 is MGHRA and CDR2 is YSYEKL. The CDR3 loop spans 13 amino acids. Trimming took off 2 bases at V and 7 bases at J, with 11 bases between the two ends. The CDR3 region is CASSQTYTNEAFF. The CDR3 DNA follows: TGCGCCAGCAGCCAAACCTACACGAATGAAGCTTTCTTT.

The rearrangement links TRBV6-1 to TRBJ1-1; 9 bases agree with TRBD1. The length of the CDR3 is 13 residues. V lost 2 bases and J lost 11; bases outside the gene matches: 6. Per the germline V gene, CDR1 is MNHNS and CDR2 is SASEGT. This chain's CDR3 is CASSEWTGVAAFF. The CDR3 nucleotides read TGTGCCAGCAGTGAATGGACAGGGGTGGCGGCTTTCTTT.

This clonotype was detected ten times or more. This chain uses TRBV4-2 with TRBJ1-1, with D possibly matching TRBD1 (5 bases). The CDR3 runs to 14 residues. Looked up from germline, CDR1 is LGHNA and CDR2 is YNFKEQ. V was shortened by 3 bases and J by 0 bases, with 8 bases between the two germline ends. The CDR3 is CASSQGGMNTEAFF. CDR3 nucleotide sequence: TGTGCCAGCAGCCAGGGGGGGATGAACACTGAAGCTTTCTTT.

The chain is built from TRBV27 and TRBJ1-2, with 8 bases aligning to TRBD1. Germline V CDR1 and CDR2: MNHEY, SMNVEV (reference sequence). The CDR3 is 14 amino acids. The V segment lost 8 bases and the J segment 3 bases; nucleotides outside the gene matches: 8. Written as DNA, the CDR3 is TGTGCCAGCTCGGCAGGGGGCGCCTACTATGGCTACACCTTC. Amino acids: CASSAGGAYYGYTF.

The chain uses TRBV20-1 and TRBJ2-2, with 8 bases identical to TRBD2. Losses at the gene ends were 6 bases for V and 2 bases for J; bases not matched to a gene: 8. CDR3 size: 15 residues. Germline values: CDR1 DFQATT, CDR2 SNEGSKA (reference sequence). CDR3 sequence: CSALSREGNTGELFF. The CDR3 bases are TGCAGTGCCTTGTCCCGGGAGGGTAACACCGGGGAGCTGTTTTTT.

This sequence joins TRBV6-5 and TRBJ1-5, with no clear D. The CDR3 spans 13 residues. Trimming took 0 bases from V and 6 from J, leaving 6 bases between them. Germline loops: CDR1 MNHEY, CDR2 SVGAGI. The CDR3 bases are TGTGCCAGCAGTTACTCAAGGGCTCAGCCCCAGCATTTT. It codes for CASSYSRAQPQHF.

The chain is built from TRBV6-1 and TRBJ1-3; D gene ambiguous. The CDR3 runs 15 residues. Germline-derived CDR1 and CDR2 are MNHNS and SASEGT. V was clipped by 7 bases and J by 0 bases, with 13 bases between them. The CDR3 protein is CASKEQPSSGNTIYF. The CDR3 nucleotides are TGTGCCAGCAAGGAACAGCCTAGCTCTGGAAACACCATATATTTT.

The genes are TRBV4-1 and TRBJ2-7; unclear D gene. Germline V gene lookup returns CDR1 MGHRA and CDR2 YSYEKL. Trimming took 0 bases from V and 5 from J, leaving 14 bases between them. The CDR3 has 15 amino acids. The DNA of the CDR3 is TGCGCCAGCAGCCAAGACCCGGCCAAAAACCACGAGCAGTACTTC. The encoded protein is CASSQDPAKNHEQYF.

This clonotype was counted a few times. This rearrangement joins TRBV28 to TRBJ1-2, with TRBD1 matching over 7 bases. The trim removed 5 bases at V and 1 base at J, leaving 7 bases unmatched. From germline, CDR1 is MDHEN and CDR2 SYDVKM. There are 15 residues in the CDR3. The CDR3 sequence: CASSPGQVVNYGYTF. Here the CDR3 DNA reads TGTGCCAGCAGTCCTGGACAGGTCGTTAACTATGGCTACACCTTC.

This clonotype has a handful of counts. The chain uses TRBV12-3 or TRBV12-4 and TRBJ2-2, with D possibly being TRBD1 or TRBD2 (5 bases each). There are 16 residues in the CDR3. V was shortened by 5 bases and J by 1 base, with 14 bases between the two germline ends. In DNA, the CDR3 is TGTGCCAGCAGTCTTGTCCGGGGCCTGAACACCGGGGAGCTGTTTTTT. Translated, it gives CASSLVRGLNTGELFF.

V and J are TRBV20-1 and TRBJ2-1; no firm D call. The CDR3 is made up of 12 amino acids. V lost 3 bases and J 4 bases, leaving 7 bases between the germline ends. Germline V gives CDR1 DFQATT, CDR2 SNEGSKA (reference sequence). This CDR3 is CSARGVYNEQFF. The DNA for the CDR3 is TGCAGTGCTAGGGGTGTGTACAATGAGCAGTTCTTC.

The V and J genes are TRBV7-2 and TRBJ2-3, with D possibly TRBD1 on 6 matching bases. The V gene lost 2 bases and the J gene lost 2 bases, with 14 bases spanning the gap. Germline assignment: CDR1 SGHTA and CDR2 FQGNSA. The CDR3 covers 16 residues. The CDR3 sequence is CASSLRWGLDTDTQYF. Written as DNA, the CDR3 is TGTGCCAGCAGCTTAAGGTGGGGGCTGGACACAGATACGCAGTATTTT.

The chain joins TRBV7-9 to TRBJ1-1; 8 nucleotides align to TRBD1. J lost 1 base, V lost 1 base, and 5 bases had no gene match. CDR1 and CDR2 (germline): SEHNR, FQNEAQ (reference sequence). The CDR3 extends over 16 amino acids. This CDR3 reads CASSLVGQGANTEAFF. As DNA, the CDR3 is TGTGCCAGCAGCTTAGTTGGTCAGGGGGCGAACACTGAAGCTTTCTTT.